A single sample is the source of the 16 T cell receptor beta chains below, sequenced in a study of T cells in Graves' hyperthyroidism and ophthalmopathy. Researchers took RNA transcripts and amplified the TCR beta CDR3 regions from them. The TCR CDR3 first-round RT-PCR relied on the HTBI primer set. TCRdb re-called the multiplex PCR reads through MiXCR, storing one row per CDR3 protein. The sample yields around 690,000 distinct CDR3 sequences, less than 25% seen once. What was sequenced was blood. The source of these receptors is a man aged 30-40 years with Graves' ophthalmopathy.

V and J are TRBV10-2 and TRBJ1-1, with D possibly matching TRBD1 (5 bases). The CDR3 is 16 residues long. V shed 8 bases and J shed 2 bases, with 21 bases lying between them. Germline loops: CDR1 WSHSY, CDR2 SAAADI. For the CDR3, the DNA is TGCGCCAGCGGGGACGGGAAGGGTCGGGCAAACACTGAAGCTTTCTTT. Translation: CASGDGKGRANTEAFF.

CDR3 DNA sequence: TGTGCCAGCAGCTCGACTGCGCGTGGAGGGGAGACCCAGTACTTC. Residues: CASSSTARGGETQYF. The J gene is TRBJ2-5, the V gene TRBV5-5, with a weak D call TRBD2 (6 bases). V was clipped by 3 bases and J by 5 bases, with 17 bases between them. This CDR3 has 15 residues. Per germline, CDR1 SGHKS and CDR2 YYEKEE (reference sequence).

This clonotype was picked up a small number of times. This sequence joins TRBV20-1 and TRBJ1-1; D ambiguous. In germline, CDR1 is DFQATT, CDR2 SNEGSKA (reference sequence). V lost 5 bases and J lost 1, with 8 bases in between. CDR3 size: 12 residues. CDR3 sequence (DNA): TGCAGTGCTGGGGAGGAGAACACTGAAGCTTTCTTT. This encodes CSAGEENTEAFF.

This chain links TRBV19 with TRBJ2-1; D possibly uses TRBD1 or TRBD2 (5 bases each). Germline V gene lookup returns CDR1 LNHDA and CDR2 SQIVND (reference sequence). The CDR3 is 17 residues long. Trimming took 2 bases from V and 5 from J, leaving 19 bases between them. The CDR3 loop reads CASSIIRVGTNNNEQFF. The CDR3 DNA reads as TGTGCCAGTAGTATAATAAGGGTGGGGACGAACAACAATGAGCAGTTCTTC.

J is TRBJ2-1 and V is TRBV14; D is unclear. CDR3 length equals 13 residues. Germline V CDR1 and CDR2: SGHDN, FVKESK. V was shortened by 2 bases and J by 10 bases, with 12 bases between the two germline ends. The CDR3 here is CASSQPPGPEQFF. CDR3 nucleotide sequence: TGTGCCAGCAGCCAACCCCCGGGCCCAGAGCAGTTCTTC. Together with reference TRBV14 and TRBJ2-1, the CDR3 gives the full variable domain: EAGVTQFPSHSVIEKGQTVTLRCDPISGHDNLYWYRRVMGKEIKFLLHFVKESKQDESGMPNNRFLAERTGGTYSTLKVQPAELEDSGVYFCASSQPPGPEQFFGPGTRLTVL.

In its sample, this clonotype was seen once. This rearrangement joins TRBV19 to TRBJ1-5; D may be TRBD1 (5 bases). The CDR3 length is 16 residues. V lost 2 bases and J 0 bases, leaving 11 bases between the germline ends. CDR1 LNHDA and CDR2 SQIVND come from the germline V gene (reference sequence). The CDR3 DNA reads TGTGCCAGTAGTATAATGGGACTGATTAGCAATCAGCCCCAGCATTTT. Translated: CASSIMGLISNQPQHF. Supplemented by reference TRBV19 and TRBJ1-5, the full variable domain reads DGGITQSPKYLFRKEGQNVTLSCEQNLNHDAMYWYRQDPGQGLRLIYYSQIVNDFQKGDIAEGYSVSREKKESFPLTVTSAQKNPTAFYLCASSIMGLISNQPQHFGDGTRLSIL.

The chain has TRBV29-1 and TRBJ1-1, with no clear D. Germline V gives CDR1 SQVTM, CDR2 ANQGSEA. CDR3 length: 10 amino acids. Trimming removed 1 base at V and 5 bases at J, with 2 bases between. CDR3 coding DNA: TGCAGCGTTGAAGTTACTGAAGCTTTCTTT. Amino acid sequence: CSVEVTEAFF.

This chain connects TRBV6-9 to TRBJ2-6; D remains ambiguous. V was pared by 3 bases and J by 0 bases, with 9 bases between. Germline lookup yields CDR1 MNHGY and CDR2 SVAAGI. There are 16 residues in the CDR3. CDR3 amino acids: CASSYLPSSGANVLTF. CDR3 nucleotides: TGTGCCAGCAGTTACCTTCCGAGCTCTGGGGCCAACGTCCTGACTTTC.

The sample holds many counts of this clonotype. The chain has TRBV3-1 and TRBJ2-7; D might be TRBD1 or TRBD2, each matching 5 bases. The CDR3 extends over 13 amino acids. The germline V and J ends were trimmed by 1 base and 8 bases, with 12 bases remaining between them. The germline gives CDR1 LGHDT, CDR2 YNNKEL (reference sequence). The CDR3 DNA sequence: TGTGCCAGCAGCCAAGGAGGGGTACAGCAGCAGTACTTC. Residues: CASSQGGVQQQYF.

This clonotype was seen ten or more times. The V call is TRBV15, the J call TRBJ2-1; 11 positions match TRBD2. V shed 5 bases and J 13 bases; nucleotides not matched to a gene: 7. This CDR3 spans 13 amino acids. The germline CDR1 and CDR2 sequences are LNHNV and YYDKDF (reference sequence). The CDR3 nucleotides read TGTGCCACCAGCGCACTAGCGGGAGAGTCCCAGTTCTTC. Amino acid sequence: CATSALAGESQFF. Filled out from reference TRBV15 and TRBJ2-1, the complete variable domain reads DAMVIQNPRYQVTQFGKPVTLSCSQTLNHNVMYWYQQKSSQAPKLLFHYYDKDFNNEADTPDNFQSRRPNTSFCFLDIRSPGLGDTAMYLCATSALAGESQFFGPGTRLTVL.

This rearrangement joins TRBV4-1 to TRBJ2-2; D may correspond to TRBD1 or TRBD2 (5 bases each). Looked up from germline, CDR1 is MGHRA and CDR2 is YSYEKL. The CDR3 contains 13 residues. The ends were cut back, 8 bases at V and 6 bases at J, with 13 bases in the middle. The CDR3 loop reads CASARDRAGELFF. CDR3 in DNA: TGCGCCAGCGCCAGGGACCGTGCCGGGGAGCTGTTTTTT.

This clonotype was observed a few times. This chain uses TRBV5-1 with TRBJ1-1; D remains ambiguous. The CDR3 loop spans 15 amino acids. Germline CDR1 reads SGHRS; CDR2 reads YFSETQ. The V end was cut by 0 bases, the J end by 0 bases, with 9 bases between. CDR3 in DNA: TGCGCCAGCAGCTTGGCATCGAGCTTGAACACTGAAGCTTTCTTT. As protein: CASSLASSLNTEAFF.

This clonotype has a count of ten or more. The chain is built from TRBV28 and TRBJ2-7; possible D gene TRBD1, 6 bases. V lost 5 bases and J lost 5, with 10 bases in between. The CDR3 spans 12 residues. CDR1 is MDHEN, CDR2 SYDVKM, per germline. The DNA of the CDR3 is TGTGCCAGCAGTGAAACAGGGAACGAGCAGTACTTC. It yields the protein CASSETGNEQYF. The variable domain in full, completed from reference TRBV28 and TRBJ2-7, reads DVKVTQSSRYLVKRTGEKVFLECVQDMDHENMFWYRQDPGLGLRLIYFSYDVKMKEKGDIPEGYSVSREKKERFSLILESASTNQTSMYLCASSETGNEQYFGPGTRLTVT.

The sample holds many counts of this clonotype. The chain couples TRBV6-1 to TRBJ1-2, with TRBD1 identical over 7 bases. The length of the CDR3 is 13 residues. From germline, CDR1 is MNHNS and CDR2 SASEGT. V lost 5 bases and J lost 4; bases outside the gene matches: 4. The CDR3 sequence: CASSLRDSYGYTF. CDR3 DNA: TGTGCCAGCAGTCTCAGGGACAGCTATGGCTACACCTTC.

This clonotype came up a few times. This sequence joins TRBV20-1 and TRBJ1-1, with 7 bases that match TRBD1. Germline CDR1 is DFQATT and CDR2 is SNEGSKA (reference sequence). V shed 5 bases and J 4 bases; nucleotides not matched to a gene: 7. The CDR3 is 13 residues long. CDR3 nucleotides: TGCAGTGCTGGAAAGGACAGGCTCACTGAAGCTTTCTTT. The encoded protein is CSAGKDRLTEAFF.

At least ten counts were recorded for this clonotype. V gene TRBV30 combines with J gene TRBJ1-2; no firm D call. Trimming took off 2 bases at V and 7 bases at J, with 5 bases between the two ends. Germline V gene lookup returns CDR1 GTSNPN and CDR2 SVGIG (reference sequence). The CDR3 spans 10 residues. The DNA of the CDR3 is TGTGCCTGGAGTAAGGGTGGCTACACCTTC. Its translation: CAWSKGGYTF. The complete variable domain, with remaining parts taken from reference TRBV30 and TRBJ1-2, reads SQTIHQWPATLVQPVGSPLSLECTVEGTSNPNLYWYRQAAGRGLQLLFYSVGIGQISSEVPQNLSASRPQDRQFILSSKKLLLSDSGFYLCAWSKGGYTFGSGTRLTVV.